The 5 T cell receptor beta chains below come from one sample, sequenced in a study of radiotherapy plus CTLA-4 blockade in lung cancer (dated by TCRdb to 2016 to 2018). Receptor libraries were prepared by the immunoSEQ multiplex PCR assay. TCRdb carries this immuneACCESS record with in-frame sequences only. Its versions omit some clonotypes, under half of them owing to an unresolved V gene in the studies checked, with the rest unexplained. For this sample the table gives tens of thousands of clones, of which under 90% were detected only once. The ten largest clonotypes hold approximately 0.77% of the sample. The sample was peripheral blood, taken from a patient treated with radiotherapy plus ipilimumab. The receptors shown here come from a human donor with non-small cell lung cancer who had stable disease on radiotherapy plus ipilimumab.

The gene calls are TRBV30 and TRBJ2-2; 8 bases line up with TRBD2. The germline V gene has CDR1 GTSNPN and CDR2 SVGIG (reference sequence). The length of the CDR3 is 17 residues. J lost 4 bases, V lost 0 bases, and 10 bases had no gene match. This CDR3 is CAWSVRLVAGSTGELFF. The CDR3 bases are TGTGCCTGGAGTGTACGATTGGTAGCGGGAAGCACCGGGGAGCTGTTTTTT.

This chain joins TRBV18 and TRBJ2-4; 9 bases fit TRBD2. V was clipped by 4 bases and J by 1 base; unmatched bases: 5. This CDR3 has 16 residues. Germline CDR1 reads KGHSH; CDR2 reads LQKENI. In DNA, the CDR3 is TGTGCCAGCTCACTTGGACTAGCGCTGGCCAAAAACATTCAGTACTTC. As protein: CASSLGLALAKNIQYF.

Turning to this clone: A read error may produce the germline difference seen at one junction end. The chain carries TRBV10-3 and TRBJ2-7; TRBD1 aligns across 8 bases. The CDR3 runs to 15 residues. The germline V gene encodes CDR1 ENHRY and CDR2 SYGVKD. The CDR3 bases are TGTGCCATCAGTAAGTCGAGCCAGGGGGCGGGGGAGCAGTACTTC. Translation: CAISKSSQGAGEQYF.

The rearrangement uses TRBV11-2 and TRBJ2-7, with 9 nucleotides matching TRBD1. V gave up 5 bases and J gave up 6 bases; unmatched junction bases: 11. CDR1 and CDR2 from the germline V gene are SGHAT and FQNNGV. The CDR3 contains 15 residues. This chain's CDR3 is CASSPPGTGRVEQYF. CDR3 DNA: TGTGCCAGCAGCCCCCCGGGGACAGGGAGGGTCGAGCAGTACTTC.

The rearrangement uses TRBV9 and TRBJ1-2, with 9 bases identical to TRBD1. Per germline, CDR1 SGDLS and CDR2 YYNGEE. J was trimmed by 1 base and V by 1 base; bases with no gene match: 5. The CDR3 length is 16 residues. DNA for the CDR3: TGTGCCAGCAGCGTATTCGACAGGGGGGGTAACTATGGCTACACCTTC. Residues: CASSVFDRGGNYGYTF.